These T cell receptor beta chains were read from a single sample in a study of identical twins. TCRdb passed the 5' RACE reads through MiXCR, listing each CDR3 protein once. The sample lists 510,000 or so distinct CDR3 sequences, approximately 14% occurring once. The sample also formed part of further work on yellow fever vaccine responses in identical twins.

Sequencing was done on a sample of CD4+ T cells sorted from blood. The source is a woman under 30 in good health. CDR3s include the opening cysteine and the closing phenylalanine or tryptophan. The D gene is left open where the match is weak. Where a row states a size, it is once, few, many or the class of an expanded clone; other rows omit it.

v_call: TRBV11-2
d_call: .
j_call: TRBJ1-1
clone_size: .
cdr3_nt: TGTGCCAGCAGCCAACGGACTTCAGAAGCTTTCTTT
cdr3_aa: CASSQRTSEAFF

v_call: TRBV7-8
d_call: .
j_call: TRBJ2-7
clone_size: .
cdr3_nt: TGTGCCAGCAGCCCAGGGGTGGGACGATACTCCTACGAGCAGTACTTC
cdr3_aa: CASSPGVGRYSYEQYF

v_call: TRBV10-3
d_call: TRBD2
j_call: TRBJ2-1
clone_size: few
cdr3_nt: TGTGCCATCAGTATGACGACTAGCGGGCCTAACAATGAGCAGTTCTTC
cdr3_aa: CAISMTTSGPNNEQFF

v_call: TRBV12-3/TRBV12-4
d_call: .
j_call: TRBJ1-4
clone_size: few
cdr3_nt: TGTGCCAGCAGACGGGGGGGAACTAATGAAAAACTGTTTTTT
cdr3_aa: CASRRGGTNEKLFF

v_call: TRBV5-1
d_call: TRBD2
j_call: TRBJ2-5
clone_size: few
cdr3_nt: TGCGCCAGCAGCTCGGGACTAACGATGGGGGAGACCCAGTACTTC
cdr3_aa: CASSSGLTMGETQYF

v_call: TRBV27
d_call: TRBD2
j_call: TRBJ2-1
clone_size: .
cdr3_nt: TGTGCCAGCAGTCCGGTAGCGGGAGGGAGGAATGAGCAGTTCTTC
cdr3_aa: CASSPVAGGRNEQFF

v_call: TRBV7-2
d_call: .
j_call: TRBJ2-1
clone_size: .
cdr3_nt: TGTGCCAGCAGCTTATTCTCCGCGACCTACAATGAGCAGTTCTTC
cdr3_aa: CASSLFSATYNEQFF

v_call: TRBV18
d_call: TRBD2
j_call: TRBJ2-1
clone_size: .
cdr3_nt: TGTGCCAGCTCACCGCCGACTAGCGCTGAGCAGTTCTTC
cdr3_aa: CASSPPTSAEQFF

v_call: TRBV24-1
d_call: TRBD1
j_call: TRBJ2-1
clone_size: .
cdr3_nt: TGTGCCACCAGTGACCGAGGGGACAGTTACACGGCCGCCTACAATGAGCAGTTCTTC
cdr3_aa: CATSDRGDSYTAAYNEQFF

v_call: TRBV29-1
d_call: TRBD2
j_call: TRBJ2-3
clone_size: few
cdr3_nt: TGCAGCGTTGGTAGCGGGAGATATACAGATACGCAGTATTTT
cdr3_aa: CSVGSGRYTDTQYF

v_call: TRBV7-9
d_call: .
j_call: TRBJ1-1
clone_size: many
cdr3_nt: TGTGCCAGCAGCCCTAGGACCATGAACACTGAAGCTTTCTTT
cdr3_aa: CASSPRTMNTEAFF

v_call: TRBV6-6
d_call: TRBD1
j_call: TRBJ1-2
clone_size: few
cdr3_nt: TGTGCCATCAGGGGGAACTATGGCTACACCTTC
cdr3_aa: CAIRGNYGYTF

v_call: TRBV20-1
d_call: .
j_call: TRBJ1-1
clone_size: few
cdr3_nt: TGCAGTGCTAGAGGGGGACCGAACACTGAAGCTTTCTTT
cdr3_aa: CSARGGPNTEAFF

v_call: TRBV28
d_call: .
j_call: TRBJ1-2
clone_size: .
cdr3_nt: TGTGCCACCTGGGAAGCTAACTATGGCTACACCTTC
cdr3_aa: CATWEANYGYTF

v_call: TRBV3-1
d_call: TRBD1
j_call: TRBJ2-3
clone_size: few
cdr3_nt: TGTGCCAGCAGCCGAAGGACAGGGACAGATACGCAGTATTTT
cdr3_aa: CASSRRTGTDTQYF

v_call: TRBV20-1
d_call: .
j_call: TRBJ1-4
clone_size: few
cdr3_nt: TGCAGTGCTAGTAAGCAGGAGGAAAAACTGTTTTTT
cdr3_aa: CSASKQEEKLFF

v_call: TRBV29-1
d_call: .
j_call: TRBJ1-2
clone_size: .
cdr3_nt: TGCACCTCGCGGGAGGAGGCTGGCTACACCTTC
cdr3_aa: CTSREEAGYTF

v_call: TRBV6-2/TRBV6-3
d_call: .
j_call: TRBJ2-5
clone_size: few
cdr3_nt: TGTGCCAGCATAGGGACACTGGAAGAGACCCAGTACTTC
cdr3_aa: CASIGTLEETQYF

v_call: TRBV12-3/TRBV12-4
d_call: TRBD2
j_call: TRBJ2-1
clone_size: few
cdr3_nt: TGTGCCAGCAGTTTTCGGACTAGCGGGAGTAATGAGCAGTTCTTC
cdr3_aa: CASSFRTSGSNEQFF

v_call: TRBV5-1
d_call: .
j_call: TRBJ2-7
clone_size: .
cdr3_nt: TGCGCCAGCAGCATAAGGGCCAGCGGTGGACACGAGCAGTACTTC
cdr3_aa: CASSIRASGGHEQYF

v_call: TRBV27
d_call: TRBD1
j_call: TRBJ2-7
clone_size: few
cdr3_nt: TGTGCCAGCAGGACCGGGGACAGTGCCTCCTACGAGCAGTACTTC
cdr3_aa: CASRTGDSASYEQYF

v_call: TRBV20-1
d_call: TRBD1
j_call: TRBJ1-2
clone_size: .
cdr3_nt: TGCAGTGCCCCCGGGACAGGGGTCGTGGATGGCTACACCTTC
cdr3_aa: CSAPGTGVVDGYTF

v_call: TRBV7-9
d_call: TRBD1
j_call: TRBJ2-4
clone_size: few
cdr3_nt: TGTGCCAGCAGCCAACAGGGGGCATCCAAAAACATTCAGTACTTC
cdr3_aa: CASSQQGASKNIQYF

v_call: TRBV20-1
d_call: .
j_call: TRBJ2-5
clone_size: few
cdr3_nt: TGCAGTGGGGCGGGGGCTGGAGAGACCCAGTACTTC
cdr3_aa: CSGAGAGETQYF

v_call: TRBV5-1
d_call: TRBD1
j_call: TRBJ1-5
clone_size: .
cdr3_nt: TGCGCCAGCAGGCGCGGGACAGGGGAAAGCAATCAGCCCCAGCATTTT
cdr3_aa: CASRRGTGESNQPQHF

v_call: TRBV20-1
d_call: TRBD1
j_call: TRBJ1-1
clone_size: .
cdr3_nt: TGCAGTGCTAGGCGCACAGGGGGCGAGATTAACATGAACACTGAAGCTTTCTTT
cdr3_aa: CSARRTGGEINMNTEAFF